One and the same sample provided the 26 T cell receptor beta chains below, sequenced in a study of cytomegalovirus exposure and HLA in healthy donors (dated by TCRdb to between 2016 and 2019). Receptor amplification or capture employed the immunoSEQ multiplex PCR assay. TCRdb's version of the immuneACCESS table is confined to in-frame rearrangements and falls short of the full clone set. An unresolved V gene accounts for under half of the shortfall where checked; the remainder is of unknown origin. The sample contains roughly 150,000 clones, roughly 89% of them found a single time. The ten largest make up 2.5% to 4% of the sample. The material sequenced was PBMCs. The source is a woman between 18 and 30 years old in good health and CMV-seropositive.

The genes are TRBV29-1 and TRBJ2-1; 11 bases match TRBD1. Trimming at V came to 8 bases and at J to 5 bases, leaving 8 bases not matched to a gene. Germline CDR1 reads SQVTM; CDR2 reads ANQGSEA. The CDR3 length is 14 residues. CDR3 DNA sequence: TGCAGCCCCGGAAGGGGACAGGGGGACAATGAGCAGTTCTTC. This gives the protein CSPGRGQGDNEQFF.

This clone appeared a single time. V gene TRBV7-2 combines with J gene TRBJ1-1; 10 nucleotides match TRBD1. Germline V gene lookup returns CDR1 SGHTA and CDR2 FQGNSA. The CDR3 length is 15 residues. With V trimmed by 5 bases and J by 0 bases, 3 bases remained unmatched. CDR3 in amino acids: CASSRGTGVNTEAFF. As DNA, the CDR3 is TGTGCCAGCAGCCGCGGGACAGGGGTGAACACTGAAGCTTTCTTT.

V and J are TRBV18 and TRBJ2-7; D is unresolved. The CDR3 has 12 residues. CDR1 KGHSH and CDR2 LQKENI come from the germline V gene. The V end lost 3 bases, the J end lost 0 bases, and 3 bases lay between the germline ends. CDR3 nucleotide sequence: TGTGCCAGCTCACCTAGCTCCTACGAGCAGTACTTC. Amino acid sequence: CASSPSSYEQYF.

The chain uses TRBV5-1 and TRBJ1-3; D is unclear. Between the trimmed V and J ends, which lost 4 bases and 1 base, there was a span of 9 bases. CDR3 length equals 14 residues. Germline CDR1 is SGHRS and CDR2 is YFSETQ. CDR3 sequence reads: CASSAASSGNTIYF. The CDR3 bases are TGCGCCAGCAGCGCGGCCTCTTCTGGAAACACCATATATTTT.

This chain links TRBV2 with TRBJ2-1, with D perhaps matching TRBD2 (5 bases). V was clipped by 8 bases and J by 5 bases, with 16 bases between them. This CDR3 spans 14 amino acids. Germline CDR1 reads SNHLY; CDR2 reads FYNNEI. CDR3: CASGSDYFDNEQFF. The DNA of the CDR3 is TGTGCCAGCGGATCCGACTATTTCGACAATGAGCAGTTCTTC. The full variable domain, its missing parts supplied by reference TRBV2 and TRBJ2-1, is EPEVTQTPSHQVTQMGQEVILRCVPISNHLYFYWYRQILGQKVEFLVSFYNNEISEKSEIFDDQFSVERPDGSNFTLKIRSTKLEDSAMYFCASGSDYFDNEQFFGPGTRLTVL.

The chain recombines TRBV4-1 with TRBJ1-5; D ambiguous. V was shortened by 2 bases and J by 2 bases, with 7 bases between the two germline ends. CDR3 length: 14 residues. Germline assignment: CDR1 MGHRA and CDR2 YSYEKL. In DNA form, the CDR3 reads TGCGCCAGCAGCCAAAACAGAGGCAATCAGCCCCAGCATTTT. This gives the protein CASSQNRGNQPQHF.

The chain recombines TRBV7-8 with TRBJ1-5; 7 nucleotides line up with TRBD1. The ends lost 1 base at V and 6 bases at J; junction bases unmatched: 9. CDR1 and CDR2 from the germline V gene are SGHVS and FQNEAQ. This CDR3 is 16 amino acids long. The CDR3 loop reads CASSLELRGQRQPQHF. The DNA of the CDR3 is TGTGCCAGCAGCTTAGAATTGAGGGGGCAGCGTCAGCCCCAGCATTTT.

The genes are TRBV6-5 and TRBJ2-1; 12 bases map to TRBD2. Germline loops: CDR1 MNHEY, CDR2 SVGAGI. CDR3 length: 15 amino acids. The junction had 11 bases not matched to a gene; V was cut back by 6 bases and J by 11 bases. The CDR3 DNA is TGTGCCAGCAGCCCCCCCGGACTAGCGGGGCAGAAGCAGTTCTTC. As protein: CASSPPGLAGQKQFF.

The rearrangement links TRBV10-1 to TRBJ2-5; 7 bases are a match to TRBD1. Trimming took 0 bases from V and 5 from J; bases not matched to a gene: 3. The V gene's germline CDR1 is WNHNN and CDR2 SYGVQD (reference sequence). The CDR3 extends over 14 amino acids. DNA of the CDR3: TGCGCCAGCAGTGAGTCGACAGGGCACGAGACCCAGTACTTC. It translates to CASSESTGHETQYF.

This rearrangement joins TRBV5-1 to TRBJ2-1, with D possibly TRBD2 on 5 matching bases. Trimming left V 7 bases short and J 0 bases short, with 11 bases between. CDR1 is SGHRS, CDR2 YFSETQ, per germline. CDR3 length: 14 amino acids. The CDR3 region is CASGSLTSYNEQFF. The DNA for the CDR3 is TGCGCCAGCGGGAGTTTGACCTCCTACAATGAGCAGTTCTTC.

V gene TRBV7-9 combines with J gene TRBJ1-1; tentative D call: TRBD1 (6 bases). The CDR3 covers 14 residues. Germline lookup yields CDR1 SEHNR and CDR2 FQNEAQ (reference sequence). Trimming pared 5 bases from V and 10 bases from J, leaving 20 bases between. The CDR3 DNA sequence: TGTGCCAGCAGCCTTAGTGGGGGCAGGGTAGGAGCTTTCTTT. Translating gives CASSLSGGRVGAFF.

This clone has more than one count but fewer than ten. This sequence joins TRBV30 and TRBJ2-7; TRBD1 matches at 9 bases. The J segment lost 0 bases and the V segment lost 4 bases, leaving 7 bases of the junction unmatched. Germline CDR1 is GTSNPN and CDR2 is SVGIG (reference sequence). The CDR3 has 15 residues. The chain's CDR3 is CAWTDRTGVSYEQYF. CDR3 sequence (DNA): TGTGCCTGGACTGATCGGACAGGGGTCTCCTACGAGCAGTACTTC.

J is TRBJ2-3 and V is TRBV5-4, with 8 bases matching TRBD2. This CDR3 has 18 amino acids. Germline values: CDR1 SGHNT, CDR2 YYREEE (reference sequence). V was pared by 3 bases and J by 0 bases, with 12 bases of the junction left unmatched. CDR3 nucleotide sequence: TGTGCCAGCAGCTCAAGGGATCCACTAGCGGTGAGCACAGATACGCAGTATTTT. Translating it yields CASSSRDPLAVSTDTQYF.

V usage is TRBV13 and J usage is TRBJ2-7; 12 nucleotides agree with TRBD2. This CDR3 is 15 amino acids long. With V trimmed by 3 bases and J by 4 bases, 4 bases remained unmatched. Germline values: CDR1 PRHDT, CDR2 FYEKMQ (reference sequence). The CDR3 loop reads CASSFLTSGSYEQYF. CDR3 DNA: TGTGCCAGCAGCTTTTTGACTAGCGGGAGTTACGAGCAGTACTTC.

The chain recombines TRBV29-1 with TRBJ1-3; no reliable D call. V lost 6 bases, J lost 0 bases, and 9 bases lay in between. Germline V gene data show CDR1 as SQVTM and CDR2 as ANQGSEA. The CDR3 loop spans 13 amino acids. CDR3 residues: CSVKQSSGNTIYF. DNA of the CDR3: TGCAGCGTCAAACAGAGCTCTGGAAACACCATATATTTT.

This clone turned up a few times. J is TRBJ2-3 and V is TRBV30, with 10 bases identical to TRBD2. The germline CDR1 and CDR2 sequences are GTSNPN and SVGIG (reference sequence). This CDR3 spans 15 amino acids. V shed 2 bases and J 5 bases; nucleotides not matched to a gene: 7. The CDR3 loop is CAWSRRSGREDTQYF. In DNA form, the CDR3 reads TGTGCCTGGAGTAGACGAAGCGGGAGGGAAGATACGCAGTATTTT.

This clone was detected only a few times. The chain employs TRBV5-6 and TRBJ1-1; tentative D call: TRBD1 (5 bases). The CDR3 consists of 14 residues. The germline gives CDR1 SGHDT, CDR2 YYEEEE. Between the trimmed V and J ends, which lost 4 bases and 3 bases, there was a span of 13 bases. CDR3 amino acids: CASSRGLGYTEAFF. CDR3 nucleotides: TGTGCCAGCAGCCGGGGACTAGGGTACACTGAAGCTTTCTTT.

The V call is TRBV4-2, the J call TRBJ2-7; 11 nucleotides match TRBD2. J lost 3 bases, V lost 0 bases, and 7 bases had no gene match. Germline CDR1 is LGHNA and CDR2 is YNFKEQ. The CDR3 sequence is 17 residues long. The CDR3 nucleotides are TGTGCCAGCAGCCAAGAGTTACTAGCGGGAGCCCTCTACGAGCAGTACTTC. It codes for CASSQELLAGALYEQYF.

The DNA of the CDR3 is TGTGCCACCAGCGTCAGGGCTGTCGGGGAGCTGTTTTTT. Translation: CATSVRAVGELFF. This chain joins TRBV15 and TRBJ2-2; tentatively, D is TRBD1 (5 bases). The V gene's germline CDR1 is LNHNV and CDR2 YYDKDF (reference sequence). V dropped 5 bases and J dropped 7 bases, with 11 bases sitting between them. There are 13 residues in the CDR3.

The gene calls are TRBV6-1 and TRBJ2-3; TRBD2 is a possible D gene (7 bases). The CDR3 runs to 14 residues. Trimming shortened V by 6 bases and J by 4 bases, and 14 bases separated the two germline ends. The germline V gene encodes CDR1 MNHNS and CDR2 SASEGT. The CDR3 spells CASRRGGEADTQYF. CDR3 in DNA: TGTGCCAGCAGGAGGGGGGGCGAGGCAGATACGCAGTATTTT.

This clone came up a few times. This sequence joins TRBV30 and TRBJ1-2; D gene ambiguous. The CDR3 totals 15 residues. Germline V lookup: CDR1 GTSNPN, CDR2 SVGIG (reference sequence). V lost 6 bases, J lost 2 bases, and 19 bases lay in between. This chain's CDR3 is CACRGGRRRNYGYTF. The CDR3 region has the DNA TGTGCCTGCCGGGGTGGCAGGAGGAGGAACTATGGCTACACCTTC.

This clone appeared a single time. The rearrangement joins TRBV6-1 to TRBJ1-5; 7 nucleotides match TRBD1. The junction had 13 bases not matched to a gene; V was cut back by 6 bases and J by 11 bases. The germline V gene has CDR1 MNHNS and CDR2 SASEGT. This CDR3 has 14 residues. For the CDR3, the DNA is TGTGCCAGCAGCTGGACAGGCCCCGCAAATGCCCAGCATTTT. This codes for CASSWTGPANAQHF.

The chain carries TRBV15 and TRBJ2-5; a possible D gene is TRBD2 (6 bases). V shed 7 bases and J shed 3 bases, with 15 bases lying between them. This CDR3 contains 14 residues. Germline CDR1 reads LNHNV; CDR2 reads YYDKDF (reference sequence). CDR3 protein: CATKPRLDKETQYF. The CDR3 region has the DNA TGTGCCACCAAACCTCGACTAGATAAAGAGACCCAGTACTTC.

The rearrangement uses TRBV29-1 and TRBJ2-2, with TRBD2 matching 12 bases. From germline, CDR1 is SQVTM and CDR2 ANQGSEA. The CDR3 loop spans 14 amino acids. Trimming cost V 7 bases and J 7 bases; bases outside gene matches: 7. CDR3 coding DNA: TGCAGCGGATCAATGACTAGCGGGAGCGGGGAGCTGTTTTTT. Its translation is CSGSMTSGSGELFF.

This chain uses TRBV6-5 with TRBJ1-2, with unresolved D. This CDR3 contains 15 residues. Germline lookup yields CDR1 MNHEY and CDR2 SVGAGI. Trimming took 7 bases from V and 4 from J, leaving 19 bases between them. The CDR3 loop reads CASMSPRLSGYGYTF. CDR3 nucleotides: TGTGCCAGCATGTCCCCCCGCCTTTCAGGCTATGGCTACACCTTC.

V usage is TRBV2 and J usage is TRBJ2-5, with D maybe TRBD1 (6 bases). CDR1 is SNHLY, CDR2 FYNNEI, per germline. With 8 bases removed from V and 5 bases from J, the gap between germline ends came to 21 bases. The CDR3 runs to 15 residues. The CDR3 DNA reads TGTGCCAGCCGACTTAGGGGGACGGCAAGGGAGACCCAGTACTTC. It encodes CASRLRGTARETQYF.